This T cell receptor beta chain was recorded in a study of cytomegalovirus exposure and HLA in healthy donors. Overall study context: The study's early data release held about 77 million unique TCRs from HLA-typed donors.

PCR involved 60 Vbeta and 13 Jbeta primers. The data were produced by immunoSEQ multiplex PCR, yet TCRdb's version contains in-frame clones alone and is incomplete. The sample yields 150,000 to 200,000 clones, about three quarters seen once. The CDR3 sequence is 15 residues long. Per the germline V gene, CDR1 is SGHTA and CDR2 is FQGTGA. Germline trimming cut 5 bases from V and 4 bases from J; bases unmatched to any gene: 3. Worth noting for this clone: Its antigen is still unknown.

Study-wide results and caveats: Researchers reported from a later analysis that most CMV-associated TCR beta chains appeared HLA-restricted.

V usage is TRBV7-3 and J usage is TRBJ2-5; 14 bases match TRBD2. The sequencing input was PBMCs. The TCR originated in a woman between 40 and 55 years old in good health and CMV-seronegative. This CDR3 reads CASSQGLAGVETQYF. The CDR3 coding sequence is TGTGCCAGCAGCCAGGGACTAGCGGGAGTAGAGACCCAGTACTTC.